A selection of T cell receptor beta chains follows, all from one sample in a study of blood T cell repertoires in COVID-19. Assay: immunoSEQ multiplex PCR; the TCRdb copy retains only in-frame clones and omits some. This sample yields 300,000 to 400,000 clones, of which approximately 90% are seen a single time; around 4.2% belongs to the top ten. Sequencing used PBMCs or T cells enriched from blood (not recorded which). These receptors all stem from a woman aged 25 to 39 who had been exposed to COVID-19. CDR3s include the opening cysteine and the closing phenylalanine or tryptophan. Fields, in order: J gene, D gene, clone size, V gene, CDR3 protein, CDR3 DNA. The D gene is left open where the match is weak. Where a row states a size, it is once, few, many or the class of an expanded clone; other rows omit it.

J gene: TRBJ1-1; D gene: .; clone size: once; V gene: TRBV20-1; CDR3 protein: CSAREITGVIF; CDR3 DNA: TGCAGTGCTAGAGAAATCACCGGGGTAATCTTT
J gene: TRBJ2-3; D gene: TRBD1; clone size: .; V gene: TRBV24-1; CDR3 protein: CATSDSRGQGGYTQYF; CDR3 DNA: TGTGCCACCAGTGATTCGCGAGGACAGGGGGGCTATACGCAGTATTTT
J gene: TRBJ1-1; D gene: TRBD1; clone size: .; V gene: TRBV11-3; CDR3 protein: CASSLEDRECAEAFF; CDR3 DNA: TGTGCCAGCAGCTTAGAGGACAGGGAGTGCGCTGAAGCTTTCTTT
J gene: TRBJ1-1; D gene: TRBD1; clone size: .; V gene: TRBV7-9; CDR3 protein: CASSPQGQGKREAFF; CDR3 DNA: TGTGCCAGCAGCCCCCAGGGACAGGGTAAGCGAGAAGCTTTCTTT
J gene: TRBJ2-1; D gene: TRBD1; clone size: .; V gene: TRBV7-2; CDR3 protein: CASSYRDSFSSYNEQFF; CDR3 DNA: TGTGCCAGCAGCTACAGGGACAGCTTCAGCTCCTACAATGAGCAGTTCTTC
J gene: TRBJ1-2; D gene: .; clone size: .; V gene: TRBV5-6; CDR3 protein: CASSLVTGSDYTF; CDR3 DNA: TGTGCCAGCAGCTTGGTGACAGGTAGTGACTACACCTTC
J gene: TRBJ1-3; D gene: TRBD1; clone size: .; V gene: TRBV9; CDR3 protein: CASSVTGGAQASGNTIYF; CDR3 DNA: TGTGCCAGCAGCGTTACAGGGGGTGCTCAAGCCAGTGGAAACACCATATATTTT
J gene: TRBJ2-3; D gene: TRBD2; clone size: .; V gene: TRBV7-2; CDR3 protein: CASSLPISGGSTDTQYF; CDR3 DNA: TGTGCCAGCAGCTTACCTATTAGCGGGGGGAGCACAGATACGCAGTATTTT
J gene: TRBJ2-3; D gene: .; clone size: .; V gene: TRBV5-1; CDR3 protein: CASSLNAGSTDTQYF; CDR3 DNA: TGCGCCAGCAGCTTGAATGCGGGGAGCACAGATACGCAGTATTTT
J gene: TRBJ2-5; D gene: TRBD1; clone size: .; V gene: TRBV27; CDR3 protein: CASRRNRQGRETQYF; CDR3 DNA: TGTGCCAGCAGACGAAATAGACAGGGAAGGGAGACCCAGTACTTC
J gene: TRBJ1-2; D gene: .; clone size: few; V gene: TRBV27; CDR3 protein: CASSPKGVRYGYTF; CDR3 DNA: TGTGCCAGCAGCCCCAAGGGAGTCCGCTATGGCTACACCTTC
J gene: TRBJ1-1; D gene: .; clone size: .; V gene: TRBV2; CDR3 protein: CASSGKSQARLNTEAFF; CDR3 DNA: TGTGCCAGCAGTGGAAAGTCGCAGGCCCGATTGAACACTGAAGCTTTCTTT
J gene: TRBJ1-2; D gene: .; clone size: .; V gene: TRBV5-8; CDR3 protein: CASSFRATFYGYTF; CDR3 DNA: TGTGCCAGCAGCTTCAGGGCGACCTTCTATGGCTACACCTTC
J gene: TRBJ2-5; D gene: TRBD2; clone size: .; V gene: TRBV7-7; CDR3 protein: CASSPTSGGAFETQYF; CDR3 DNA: TGTGCCAGCAGCCCGACTAGCGGGGGGGCCTTTGAGACCCAGTACTTC
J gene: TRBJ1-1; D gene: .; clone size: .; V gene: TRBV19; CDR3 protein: CASSSPGLATEAFF; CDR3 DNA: TGTGCCAGTAGTAGCCCGGGTTTGGCCACTGAAGCTTTCTTT
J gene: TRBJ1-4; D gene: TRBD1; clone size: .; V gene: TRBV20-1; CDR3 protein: CSASVQGIEKLFF; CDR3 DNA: TGCAGTGCTAGTGTACAGGGGATTGAAAAACTGTTTTTT
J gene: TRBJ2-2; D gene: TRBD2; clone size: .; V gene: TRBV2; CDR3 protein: CASRLAGGPLNTGELFF; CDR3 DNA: TGTGCCAGCAGGCTAGCGGGGGGGCCTCTGAACACCGGGGAGCTGTTTTTT
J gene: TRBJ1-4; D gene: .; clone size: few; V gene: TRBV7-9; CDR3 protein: CASSIGVINEKLFF; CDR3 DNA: TGTGCCAGCAGCATCGGAGTGATTAATGAAAAACTGTTTTTT